These 26 T cell receptor beta chains were all obtained from the same sample, sequenced in a study of T cell responses to AZD1222 COVID-19 vaccine listed by TCRdb under 2021. The library was produced with the immunoSEQ multiplex PCR assay. The table was pulled from immuneACCESS by TCRdb, which kept in-frame rearrangements only. Such tables lose some clones; where checked, under half of the loss comes from unresolved V genes, and the rest has no known cause. The sample data list around 130,000 clones, and 92% of these were observed just once. The ten largest clones add up to roughly 1% of the sample. The sample's time point, from its label and the paper: about 28 days (+/-7) after the second vaccine dose. Sequences were derived from peripheral blood, sampled 28 days after the second AZD1222 dose. These receptors all come from an adult who received the AZD1222 COVID-19 vaccine.

The chain has TRBV6-4 and TRBJ2-1; possible D gene TRBD2, 6 bases. Germline V CDR1 and CDR2: MRHNA, SNTAGT. This CDR3 comprises 16 residues. With 0 bases removed from V and 7 bases from J, the gap between germline ends came to 16 bases. The DNA of the CDR3 is TGTGCCAGCAGTGACTCGCCGGAGGGAGTGGGAAATGAGCAGTTCTTC. Translation gives CASSDSPEGVGNEQFF.

The rearrangement uses TRBV6-2 or TRBV6-3 and TRBJ2-5; 7 bases are shared with TRBD1. Germline values: CDR1 MNHEY, CDR2 SVGEGT. The CDR3 totals 17 residues. After removal of 4 bases from V and 2 bases from J, the junction contained 13 bases not matched to a gene. The CDR3 nucleotides are TGTGCCAGCAGTTTCGACAGGGAAGGAACCTCTCAAGAGACCCAGTACTTC. Translated: CASSFDREGTSQETQYF.

CDR3 bases: TGCAGCGTAGGGGACAGGCCAGACTACGAGCAGTACTTC. This codes for CSVGDRPDYEQYF. The V and J genes are TRBV29-1 and TRBJ2-7, with TRBD1 identical over 8 bases. Germline CDR1 reads SQVTM; CDR2 reads ANQGSEA. The J segment lost 3 bases and the V segment lost 6 bases, leaving 7 bases of the junction unmatched. The CDR3 extends over 13 amino acids.

The V gene is TRBV7-9, the J gene TRBJ1-5; tentatively, D is TRBD1 (5 bases). Germline CDR1 reads SEHNR; CDR2 reads FQNEAQ (reference sequence). V was pared by 0 bases and J by 2 bases, with 5 bases between. There are 14 residues in the CDR3. The CDR3 coding sequence is TGTGCCAGCAGCTTAGCAGGGGGCAATCAGCCCCAGCATTTT. Encoded protein: CASSLAGGNQPQHF.

The CDR3 loop is CASSSTGGLANYGYTF. CDR3 coding DNA: TGTGCCAGCAGCTCTACAGGGGGCCTAGCTAACTATGGCTACACCTTC. This chain uses TRBV7-2 with TRBJ1-2, with 9 bases matching TRBD1. V lost 4 bases and J lost 0; bases outside the gene matches: 6. The length of the CDR3 is 16 residues. Germline V CDR1 and CDR2: SGHTA, FQGNSA.

V and J are TRBV2 and TRBJ1-4; unclear D gene. Germline V gene data show CDR1 as SNHLY and CDR2 as FYNNEI. V shed 6 bases and J shed 8 bases, with 13 bases lying between them. The CDR3 extends over 13 amino acids. The DNA for the CDR3 is TGTGCCAGCAGGATCGGGTCCGGGGAAAAACTGTTTTTT. It is translated as CASRIGSGEKLFF.

The rearrangement uses TRBV19 and TRBJ2-1, with D unclear. Per the germline V gene, CDR1 is LNHDA and CDR2 is SQIVND (reference sequence). V gave up 5 bases and J gave up 0 bases, with 11 bases separating them. The CDR3 totals 15 residues. The CDR3, as DNA: TGTGCCAGTAGTCCTCGAAGGGTCTCCTACAATGAGCAGTTCTTC. It yields the protein CASSPRRVSYNEQFF.

In its sample, this clone was seen once. The V gene is TRBV28, the J gene TRBJ2-7; no firm D call. Germline CDR1 reads MDHEN; CDR2 reads SYDVKM. This CDR3 has 13 residues. V shed 7 bases and J shed 3 bases, with 13 bases lying between them. The CDR3 here is CASNLVQHYEQYF. In DNA form, the CDR3 reads TGTGCCAGCAACCTAGTTCAGCACTACGAGCAGTACTTC.

The chain couples TRBV19 to TRBJ2-7; 13 bases line up with TRBD2. The CDR3 loop spans 15 amino acids. Trimming removed 3 bases from V and 5 bases from J; junction bases left unmatched: 4. Germline values: CDR1 LNHDA, CDR2 SQIVND (reference sequence). DNA of the CDR3: TGTGCCAGTAGTATCGGGACTAGCGGGAAGGACGAGCAGTACTTC. Residues: CASSIGTSGKDEQYF.

This clone appeared once. The chain uses TRBV27 and TRBJ1-1; 7 nucleotides align to TRBD1. The germline gives CDR1 MNHEY, CDR2 SMNVEV (reference sequence). V trimming: 1 base; J trimming: 4 bases; junction bases outside the gene matches: 3. This CDR3 has 14 residues. The CDR3 spells CASSLYRGATEAFF. DNA of the CDR3: TGTGCCAGCAGTTTATACAGGGGAGCCACTGAAGCTTTCTTT.

The V call is TRBV10-3, the J call TRBJ2-3; 15 bases line up with TRBD2. This CDR3 contains 19 residues. V lost 7 bases to trimming and J lost 1 base; unmatched junction nucleotides: 12. CDR1 is ENHRY and CDR2 is SYGVKD in the germline V gene. The CDR3: CAITSGLAGGPGGTDTQYF. CDR3 in DNA: TGTGCCATCACTTCCGGACTAGCGGGAGGGCCAGGGGGCACAGATACGCAGTATTTT.

The chain uses TRBV5-5 and TRBJ2-2; D may be TRBD1 (5 bases). Per the germline V gene, CDR1 is SGHKS and CDR2 is YYEKEE (reference sequence). The CDR3 totals 16 residues. The ends were cut back, 0 bases at V and 0 bases at J, with 9 bases in the middle. In DNA form, the CDR3 reads TGTGCCAGCAGCTTGGAGCCACAGGCGAACACCGGGGAGCTGTTTTTT. Residues: CASSLEPQANTGELFF.

The chain joins TRBV3-1 (or the pseudogene TRBV3-2) to TRBJ2-2; weak D call: TRBD1 (6 bases). V was trimmed by 0 bases and J by 8 bases, leaving 10 bases between them. Germline CDR1 LGHDT, CDR2 YNNKEL (reference sequence). This CDR3 is built from 14 residues. In DNA, the CDR3 is TGTGCCAGCAGCCAAGATGCCGGGACAGGGGAGCTGTTTTTT. Encoded protein: CASSQDAGTGELFF.

V is TRBV7-9 and J is TRBJ1-1, with unresolved D. The germline V and J ends were trimmed by 5 bases and 5 bases, with 12 bases remaining between them. Germline assignment: CDR1 SEHNR and CDR2 FQNEAQ (reference sequence). This CDR3 region has 13 residues. The DNA for the CDR3 is TGTGCCAGCAGCCAAGACCCGTTGACTGAAGCTTTCTTT. It specifies CASSQDPLTEAFF.

The V and J genes are TRBV2 and TRBJ2-7; D might be TRBD1 or TRBD2, each matching 5 bases. From germline, CDR1 is SNHLY and CDR2 FYNNEI. V dropped 6 bases and J dropped 1 base, with 16 bases sitting between them. CDR3 length equals 15 residues. DNA for the CDR3: TGTGCCAGCAGGGACCGGGACCGCCCGTCCTACGAGCAGTACTTC. Its translation: CASRDRDRPSYEQYF.

The gene calls are TRBV7-9 and TRBJ2-3, with 12 positions matching TRBD2. V shed 1 base and J 3 bases; nucleotides not matched to a gene: 2. The CDR3 spans 16 residues. Per the germline V gene, CDR1 is SEHNR and CDR2 is FQNEAQ (reference sequence). CDR3 protein: CASSLGLAGGTDTQYF. CDR3 bases: TGTGCCAGCAGCTTAGGGCTAGCGGGAGGGACAGATACGCAGTATTTT.

The V call is TRBV10-3, the J call TRBJ2-7; D is ambiguous. This CDR3 has 13 amino acids. Per the germline V gene, CDR1 is ENHRY and CDR2 is SYGVKD. V gave up 1 base and J gave up 2 bases, with 6 bases separating them. In DNA form, the CDR3 reads TGTGCCATCAGTGAGTTGTCCGCCTACGAGCAGTACTTC. Translated, it gives CAISELSAYEQYF.

The chain recombines TRBV27 with TRBJ2-4; 8 nucleotides match TRBD1. J was trimmed by 1 base and V by 5 bases; bases with no gene match: 10. This CDR3 contains 17 residues. Per germline, CDR1 MNHEY and CDR2 SMNVEV (reference sequence). The chain's CDR3 is CASSPLGQGYAKNIQYF. CDR3 nucleotides: TGTGCCAGCAGTCCCTTAGGACAGGGTTATGCCAAAAACATTCAGTACTTC.

The chain employs TRBV24-1 and TRBJ2-7; D possibly matches TRBD1 or TRBD2 (5 bases each). The CDR3 is made up of 14 amino acids. CDR1 is KGHDR and CDR2 is SFDVKD in the germline V gene. Trimming stripped 2 bases from V and 7 bases from J, with 14 bases between. The CDR3 DNA follows: TGTGCCACCAGTGATTCTCAGGGAGCGGAGGAGCAGTACTTC. Amino acid sequence: CATSDSQGAEEQYF.

The chain carries TRBV4-3 and TRBJ1-2, with 8 bases fitting TRBD1. This CDR3 contains 14 residues. Germline-derived CDR1 and CDR2 are LGHNA and YSLEER. Trimming at V came to 1 base and at J to 6 bases, leaving 4 bases not matched to a gene. CDR3 nucleotides: TGCGCCAGCAGCCAAGGGACAGGGATTGATGGCTACACCTTC. Protein product: CASSQGTGIDGYTF.

V and J are TRBV19 and TRBJ2-1; 9 bases align to TRBD2. Per germline, CDR1 LNHDA and CDR2 SQIVND (reference sequence). The CDR3 sequence is 14 residues long. J lost 8 bases, V lost 7 bases, and 9 bases had no gene match. This chain's CDR3 is CASISAGGKDEQFF. CDR3 bases: TGTGCCAGTATTTCGGCGGGAGGGAAAGATGAGCAGTTCTTC. The whole variable domain, remainder taken from reference TRBV19 and TRBJ2-1, is DGGITQSPKYLFRKEGQNVTLSCEQNLNHDAMYWYRQDPGQGLRLIYYSQIVNDFQKGDIAEGYSVSREKKESFPLTVTSAQKNPTAFYLCASISAGGKDEQFFGPGTRLTVL.

This chain links TRBV7-9 with TRBJ1-2; no reliable D call. The CDR3 is made up of 12 amino acids. With 5 bases removed from V and 0 bases from J, the gap between germline ends came to 4 bases. CDR1 SEHNR and CDR2 FQNEAQ come from the germline V gene (reference sequence). The CDR3 is CASSETNYGYTF. DNA of the CDR3: TGTGCCAGCAGCGAAACTAACTATGGCTACACCTTC.

DNA of the CDR3: TGTGCCAGCAGCACGGCGTTCTACGCCGGGGAGCTGTTTTTT. As protein: CASSTAFYAGELFF. The chain links TRBV11-1 to TRBJ2-2; no firm D call. This CDR3 region has 14 residues. Trimming took off 5 bases at V and 6 bases at J, with 13 bases between the two ends. Germline values: CDR1 SGHAT, CDR2 FQDESV (reference sequence). The full variable domain, rest sourced from reference TRBV11-1 and TRBJ2-2, is EAEVAQSPRYKITEKSQAVAFWCDPISGHATLYWYRQILGQGPELLVQFQDESVVDDSQLPKDRFSAERLKGVDSTLKIQPAELGDSAMYLCASSTAFYAGELFFGEGSRLTVL.

V is TRBV11-2 and J is TRBJ2-5; the D gene is possibly TRBD2 (6 bases). Germline CDR1 reads SGHAT; CDR2 reads FQNNGV. The CDR3 has 16 residues. The V gene lost 4 bases and the J gene lost 1 base, with 16 bases spanning the gap. The CDR3 sequence: CASSSPGGGAQETQYF. Written as DNA, the CDR3 is TGTGCCAGCAGCTCCCCTGGAGGCGGGGCCCAAGAGACCCAGTACTTC.

The count of this clone is one. The rearrangement joins TRBV5-4 to TRBJ2-7; possible D gene TRBD1, 6 bases. Trimming took 4 bases from V and 9 from J, leaving 17 bases between them. The CDR3 spans 13 residues. CDR1 SGHNT and CDR2 YYREEE come from the germline V gene (reference sequence). This CDR3 reads CASSLDAGVGQYF. CDR3 sequence (DNA): TGTGCCAGCAGCCTGGACGCAGGGGTAGGGCAGTACTTC.

This clone was observed a single time. The chain uses TRBV29-1 and TRBJ1-4, with D unresolved. The CDR3 consists of 14 residues. Trimming shortened V by 7 bases and J by 4 bases, and 16 bases separated the two germline ends. Germline values: CDR1 SQVTM, CDR2 ANQGSEA. As DNA, the CDR3 is TGCAGCGCAGCCTGGGCGGGTGTTAATGAAAAACTGTTTTTT. Translated, it gives CSAAWAGVNEKLFF.